The 5 T cell receptor beta chains below come from one sample, sequenced in a study of regulatory dendritic cells for organ transplantation. Sequencing used immunoSEQ multiplex PCR; TCRdb keeps in-frame clones, though not all of them. Counted here are under 30,000 clones, around 79% occurring once; the ten biggest clones make up 2% to 2.5%. The sequenced sample consisted of memory CD4+ T cells from blood. Sample subset: CD45RO+ memory T cells. The receptors stem from a human donor in good health.

This chain joins TRBV5-1 and TRBJ2-7; 7 nucleotides match TRBD1. Germline V gives CDR1 SGHRS, CDR2 YFSETQ. With V trimmed by 0 bases and J by 3 bases, 6 bases remained unmatched. The CDR3 is 15 amino acids. This CDR3 reads CASSLGQGFVYEQYF. The CDR3 coding sequence is TGCGCCAGCAGCTTGGGACAGGGTTTTGTCTACGAGCAGTACTTC.

The rearrangement uses TRBV18 and TRBJ2-7, with 8 bases that match TRBD1. The CDR3 is made up of 14 amino acids. V shed 3 bases and J 5 bases; nucleotides not matched to a gene: 6. Germline CDR1 is KGHSH and CDR2 is LQKENI. This chain's CDR3 is CASSPDRDRDEQYF. DNA for the CDR3: TGTGCCAGCTCACCGGACAGGGATCGTGACGAGCAGTACTTC.

A few counts support this clone. The J gene is TRBJ2-1, the V gene TRBV28, with 8 bases aligning to TRBD2. Losses at the gene ends were 5 bases for V and 5 bases for J; bases not matched to a gene: 11. Germline CDR1 is MDHEN and CDR2 is SYDVKM. This CDR3 region has 16 residues. CDR3 nucleotide sequence: TGTGCCAGCAGTGGCCACCCAGCGGGAGTGGACAATGAGCAGTTCTTC. Translation gives CASSGHPAGVDNEQFF.

J is TRBJ2-7 and V is TRBV6-5; 7 bases line up with TRBD2. V dropped 5 bases and J dropped 6; count of bases not matched to a gene: 7. Germline CDR1 and CDR2: MNHEY and SVGAGI. This CDR3 spans 13 amino acids. CDR3 in DNA: TGTGCCAGCAGTCGTGCCACTAGCGCCGAGCAGTACTTC. This translates into CASSRATSAEQYF.

This sequence joins TRBV7-2 and TRBJ2-7; D remains ambiguous. The V and J ends lost 5 bases and 3 bases respectively, with 11 bases between them. CDR1 and CDR2 (germline): SGHTA, FQGNSA. The CDR3 runs 13 residues. CDR3 in DNA: TGTGCCAGCAGCCTAACCTCAGGCTACGAGCAGTACTTC. This codes for CASSLTSGYEQYF.